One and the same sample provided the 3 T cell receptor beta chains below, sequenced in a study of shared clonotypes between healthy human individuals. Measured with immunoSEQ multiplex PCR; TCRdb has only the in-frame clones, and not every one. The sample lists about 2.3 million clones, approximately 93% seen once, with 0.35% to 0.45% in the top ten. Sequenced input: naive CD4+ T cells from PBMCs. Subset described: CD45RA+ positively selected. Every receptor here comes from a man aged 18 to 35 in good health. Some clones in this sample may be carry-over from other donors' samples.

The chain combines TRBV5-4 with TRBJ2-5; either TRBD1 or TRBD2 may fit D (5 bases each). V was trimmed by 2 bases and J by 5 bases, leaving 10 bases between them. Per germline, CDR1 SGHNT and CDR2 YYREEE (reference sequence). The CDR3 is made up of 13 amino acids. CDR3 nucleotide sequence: TGTGCCAGCAGCTTCCCCAGGGAGGAGACCCAGTACTTC. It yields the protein CASSFPREETQYF.

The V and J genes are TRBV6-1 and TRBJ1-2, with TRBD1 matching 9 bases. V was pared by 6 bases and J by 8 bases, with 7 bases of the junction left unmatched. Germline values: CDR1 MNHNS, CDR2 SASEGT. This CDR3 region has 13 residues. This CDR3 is CASSEQGAWGYTF. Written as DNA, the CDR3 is TGTGCCAGCAGCGAACAGGGGGCATGGGGCTACACCTTC.

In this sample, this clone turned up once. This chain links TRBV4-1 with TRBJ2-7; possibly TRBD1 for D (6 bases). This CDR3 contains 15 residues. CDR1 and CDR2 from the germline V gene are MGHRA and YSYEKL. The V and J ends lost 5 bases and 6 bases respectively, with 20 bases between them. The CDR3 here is CASSGSFGQYLEQYF. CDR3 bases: TGCGCCAGCAGCGGATCTTTTGGACAGTATCTCGAGCAGTACTTC.